These T cell receptor beta chains were read from a single sample in a study of blood T cell repertoires in COVID-19. Clones were sequenced by immunoSEQ multiplex PCR, and TCRdb holds only the in-frame ones, with some missing. Here the sample spans approximately 270,000 clones, around 88% being singletons. Sequenced: peripheral blood. These receptors originate from a man at least 80 years old with acute or convalescent COVID-19. The conserved cysteine and the conserved F or W are not part of the CDR3 here. Each record gives: D gene, clone size, V gene, CDR3 protein. D genes are given only for firm matches. The size entry is marked missing in some rows and otherwise reads once, few, many or a size class.

d_gene: TRBD1
abundance: once
v_gene: TRBV19
CDR3aa: ASSAGGARHTEAF

d_gene: NA
abundance: NA
v_gene: TRBV11-3
CDR3aa: ASSLGANNEQF

d_gene: NA
abundance: NA
v_gene: TRBV9
CDR3aa: ASSPGSSYEQY

d_gene: TRBD1
abundance: NA
v_gene: TRBV7-8
CDR3aa: ASSPGQANYNEQF

d_gene: TRBD2
abundance: NA
v_gene: TRBV5-1
CDR3aa: ASSVTSGTYNEQF

d_gene: NA
abundance: NA
v_gene: TRBV7-9
CDR3aa: ASSLVASTDTQY

d_gene: TRBD1
abundance: NA
v_gene: TRBV2
CDR3aa: ASSLSTGTAGELF

d_gene: TRBD1
abundance: NA
v_gene: TRBV10-3
CDR3aa: AISATGPSYNEQF

d_gene: NA
abundance: NA
v_gene: TRBV6-4
CDR3aa: ASSPAGGSSTYGYT

d_gene: NA
abundance: NA
v_gene: TRBV12-3/TRBV12-4
CDR3aa: ASSLNRNSPLH

d_gene: NA
abundance: NA
v_gene: TRBV5-1
CDR3aa: ASSFGDPGNTIY

d_gene: NA
abundance: NA
v_gene: TRBV6-5
CDR3aa: ASSYRGGYT

d_gene: NA
abundance: once
v_gene: TRBV6-5
CDR3aa: ASSPGGPPNEQF

d_gene: NA
abundance: NA
v_gene: TRBV20-1
CDR3aa: SASGWLDGGYT

d_gene: NA
abundance: once
v_gene: TRBV6-5
CDR3aa: ASNSAGDTEAF

d_gene: NA
abundance: NA
v_gene: TRBV27
CDR3aa: ASSLFRALSSYNEQF

d_gene: TRBD1
abundance: NA
v_gene: TRBV7-2
CDR3aa: ASSRGQSTGELF

d_gene: NA
abundance: NA
v_gene: TRBV21-1
CDR3aa: ASSKARGGPSGIGSDTQY

d_gene: NA
abundance: NA
v_gene: TRBV7-2
CDR3aa: ASSLGYSSGANVLT

d_gene: NA
abundance: NA
v_gene: TRBV15
CDR3aa: ATSRDENQPQH

d_gene: NA
abundance: NA
v_gene: TRBV14
CDR3aa: ASSQSVGNTIY

d_gene: NA
abundance: NA
v_gene: TRBV12-3/TRBV12-4
CDR3aa: ASGYRGELF

d_gene: NA
abundance: NA
v_gene: TRBV4-3
CDR3aa: ASSGDRGQTLVSGANVLT

d_gene: NA
abundance: NA
v_gene: TRBV6-1
CDR3aa: ASSESGGEYGYT

d_gene: NA
abundance: NA
v_gene: TRBV6-6
CDR3aa: ASRQTFEGTYEQY

d_gene: NA
abundance: NA
v_gene: TRBV25-1
CDR3aa: ASSEYGGDRGLGYT

d_gene: NA
abundance: NA
v_gene: TRBV6-5
CDR3aa: ASSPSQIGAIY

d_gene: NA
abundance: NA
v_gene: TRBV18
CDR3aa: ASSPLVDSTETQY

d_gene: NA
abundance: NA
v_gene: TRBV6-2/TRBV6-3
CDR3aa: ASSYFNNQPQH

d_gene: TRBD1
abundance: NA
v_gene: TRBV29-1
CDR3aa: SALPGTGLSDTQY

d_gene: NA
abundance: NA
v_gene: TRBV4-1
CDR3aa: ASRVGQGIPATNEKLF

d_gene: TRBD2
abundance: NA
v_gene: TRBV27
CDR3aa: ASSLRGGLYNEQF

d_gene: NA
abundance: NA
v_gene: TRBV5-1
CDR3aa: ASSLNRDTDTQY

d_gene: NA
abundance: once
v_gene: TRBV7-2
CDR3aa: ASAKGPEGPYEQY

d_gene: NA
abundance: few
v_gene: TRBV7-2
CDR3aa: ASSYGTPGRSGNTIY

d_gene: TRBD1
abundance: NA
v_gene: TRBV15
CDR3aa: ATRTGGDFGGYT

d_gene: NA
abundance: NA
v_gene: TRBV6-2/TRBV6-3
CDR3aa: ASSYLREKLF

d_gene: NA
abundance: NA
v_gene: TRBV7-2
CDR3aa: ASSVSLRGETQY

d_gene: NA
abundance: NA
v_gene: TRBV28
CDR3aa: ASQVGGVGAYEQY

d_gene: NA
abundance: NA
v_gene: TRBV24-1
CDR3aa: ATASGTDTQY

d_gene: TRBD1
abundance: NA
v_gene: TRBV19
CDR3aa: ASSLDRESSPLH

d_gene: NA
abundance: NA
v_gene: TRBV6-5
CDR3aa: ASSLARGRGEKLF

d_gene: TRBD2
abundance: once
v_gene: TRBV4-2
CDR3aa: ASSQDGLAGDDTQY

d_gene: TRBD1
abundance: NA
v_gene: TRBV7-8
CDR3aa: ASSDRVGGAF

d_gene: NA
abundance: NA
v_gene: TRBV14
CDR3aa: ASSQDSTRLGSHEQF

d_gene: TRBD1
abundance: NA
v_gene: TRBV29-1
CDR3aa: SVERAGGSETQY

d_gene: NA
abundance: NA
v_gene: TRBV7-2
CDR3aa: ASSSGQNYEQY

d_gene: TRBD1
abundance: NA
v_gene: TRBV7-9
CDR3aa: ASSLEGQTDTQY

d_gene: NA
abundance: NA
v_gene: TRBV7-9
CDR3aa: ASSLISPQATNYGYT

d_gene: TRBD2
abundance: NA
v_gene: TRBV5-1
CDR3aa: ASSSLAGDVSYEQY

d_gene: NA
abundance: NA
v_gene: TRBV29-1
CDR3aa: SARGSGNTIY

d_gene: TRBD2
abundance: NA
v_gene: TRBV2
CDR3aa: ASSGRAGGADTQY

d_gene: NA
abundance: NA
v_gene: TRBV5-6
CDR3aa: ASVSRRTYEQY